The 21 T cell receptor beta chains presented below share a single source sample, sequenced in a study of Ad26.COV2.S vaccination and SARS-CoV-2 variants. Treatment of the sample: over 15 received Ad26.COV2.S at low or high dose, single or two shots; about 5 received placebo; per-sample allocation not given. Day 63 after the first vaccine or placebo injection was the time point for sampling. The protocol was immunoSEQ multiplex PCR, while the TCRdb copy is restricted to in-frame clones and leaves out a portion. The profile covers roughly 700,000 clones, with 70% to 90% appearing a single time and over 1.3% taken by the ten largest. The sequencing used peripheral blood, collected in a trial of Ad26.COV2.S vaccine versus placebo. These receptors were obtained from a person aged 18 to 59 who received the Ad26.COV2.S COVID-19 vaccine or a placebo.

The chain uses TRBV5-1 and TRBJ2-5; 9 bases agree with TRBD1. Germline lookup yields CDR1 SGHRS and CDR2 YFSETQ. V lost 3 bases to trimming and J lost 5 bases; unmatched junction nucleotides: 5. The CDR3 runs to 14 residues. For the CDR3, the DNA is TGCGCCAGCAGCTCACAGGGGGCTAGGGAGACCCAGTACTTC. Translated, it gives CASSSQGARETQYF.

The CDR3 DNA sequence: TGCGCCAGCAGCTTGGGCGGCGGAGCCTCTGGAAACACCATATATTTT. This translates into CASSLGGGASGNTIYF. The chain is built from TRBV5-1 and TRBJ1-3; D is ambiguous. Germline values: CDR1 SGHRS, CDR2 YFSETQ. V lost 0 bases and J 0 bases, leaving 10 bases between the germline ends. CDR3 length: 16 residues.

As to this clone: Other DNA sequences of this sample code for an identical CDR3. J is TRBJ1-6 and V is TRBV30; a possible D gene is TRBD1 (5 bases). The CDR3 length is 13 residues. Germline V gene lookup returns CDR1 GTSNPN and CDR2 SVGIG (reference sequence). V shed 4 bases and J shed 1 base, with 5 bases lying between them. CDR3 nucleotide sequence: TGTGCCTGGACAGGGTCCTATAATTCACCCCTCCACTTT. This sequence encodes CAWTGSYNSPLHF.

This sequence joins TRBV29-1 and TRBJ1-2, with TRBD1 as a possible D gene (5 bases). The V end was cut by 2 bases, the J end by 4 bases, with 8 bases between. The CDR3 has 12 residues. Germline V gene sequence: CDR1 SQVTM, CDR2 ANQGSEA. CDR3 loop: CSVESQGYGYTF. Here the CDR3 DNA reads TGCAGCGTTGAATCTCAGGGCTATGGCTACACCTTC. The whole variable domain, filled in from reference TRBV29-1 and TRBJ1-2, reads SAVISQKPSRDICQRGTSLTIQCQVDSQVTMMFWYRQQPGQSLTLIATANQGSEATYESGFVIDKFPISRPNLTFSTLTVSNMSPEDSSIYLCSVESQGYGYTFGSGTRLTVV.

The sample holds a few counts of this clone. The sample holds other DNA sequences that translate to the same CDR3. The chain's CDR3 is CASSYAGTGYGYTF. CDR3 sequence (DNA): TGTGCCAGCAGTTATGCCGGGACCGGTTATGGCTACACCTTC. The chain carries TRBV6-5 and TRBJ1-2, with D possibly being TRBD1 (5 bases). CDR1 MNHEY and CDR2 SVGAGI come from the germline V gene. The V and J ends lost 3 bases and 5 bases respectively, with 13 bases between them. The CDR3 has 14 amino acids.

The chain carries TRBV10-3 and TRBJ2-7, with D possibly TRBD2 on 7 matching bases. Trimming took 3 bases from V and 2 from J, leaving 14 bases between them. CDR1 ENHRY and CDR2 SYGVKD come from the germline V gene. The CDR3 length is 15 residues. The CDR3 sequence: CAISEGGGPTYEQYF. CDR3 nucleotide sequence: TGTGCCATCAGTGAAGGGGGGGGCCCAACCTACGAGCAGTACTTC.

The V call is TRBV18, the J call TRBJ1-4; D might be TRBD1 (5 bases). This CDR3 comprises 15 residues. The V end was cut by 3 bases, the J end by 2 bases, with 10 bases between. Germline CDR1 and CDR2: KGHSH and LQKENI. The CDR3 DNA sequence: TGTGCCAGCTCACCTTCCGGGGGGACTAATGAAAAACTGTTTTTT. Protein product: CASSPSGGTNEKLFF. Full variable domain (missing parts from reference TRBV18 and TRBJ1-4): NAGVMQNPRHLVRRRGQEARLRCSPMKGHSHVYWYRQLPEEGLKFMVYLQKENIIDESGMPKERFSAEFPKEGPSILRIQQVVRGDSAAYFCASSPSGGTNEKLFFGSGTQLSVL.

The chain combines TRBV5-3 with TRBJ1-1; 7 bases line up with TRBD1. TRBV5-3 falls under the ORF class, with uncertain function. Losses at the gene ends were 4 bases for V and 1 base for J; bases not matched to a gene: 13. CDR3 length equals 17 residues. The CDR3 reads CARSTDRAYPWNTEAFF. The CDR3 DNA follows: TGTGCCAGAAGCACCGACAGGGCCTATCCCTGGAACACTGAAGCTTTCTTT.

This clone was recorded only once. The V gene is TRBV10-3, the J gene TRBJ2-1; tentatively, D is TRBD2 (6 bases). V gave up 0 bases and J gave up 1 base, with 7 bases separating them. This CDR3 has 15 residues. The V gene's germline CDR1 is ENHRY and CDR2 SYGVKD. DNA of the CDR3: TGTGCCATCAGTGAGTCACGGGAGTCCTACAATGAGCAGTTCTTC. Its translation: CAISESRESYNEQFF.

The V gene is TRBV5-1, the J gene TRBJ2-5, with D perhaps given as TRBD1 or TRBD2 (5 bases each). Germline lookup yields CDR1 SGHRS and CDR2 YFSETQ. V lost 7 bases and J lost 0, with 7 bases in between. The CDR3 has 12 amino acids. This CDR3 is CASRDHQETQYF. The CDR3 nucleotides read TGCGCCAGCCGGGACCACCAAGAGACCCAGTACTTC.

The chain is built from TRBV4-3 and TRBJ2-3; TRBD2 aligns across 10 bases. The trim removed 4 bases at V and 1 base at J, leaving 11 bases unmatched. Germline V lookup: CDR1 LGHNA, CDR2 YSLEER. This CDR3 contains 18 residues. CDR3: CASSPLPPTSGGTDTQYF. DNA for the CDR3: TGCGCCAGCAGCCCCCTCCCCCCCACTAGCGGGGGCACAGATACGCAGTATTTT.

This sequence joins TRBV7-2 and TRBJ1-1; D is unresolved. From germline, CDR1 is SGHTA and CDR2 FQGNSA. The length of the CDR3 is 14 residues. Trimming took 0 bases from V and 3 from J, leaving 8 bases between them. The CDR3 loop is CASSLAVGYTEAFF. The CDR3 DNA reads as TGTGCCAGCAGCTTAGCCGTGGGGTACACTGAAGCTTTCTTT.

This clone was seen more than once but under ten times. V is TRBV27 and J is TRBJ2-5; D unclear. The CDR3 length is 13 residues. The V gene's germline CDR1 is MNHEY and CDR2 SMNVEV (reference sequence). Trimming pared 1 base from V and 5 bases from J, leaving 8 bases between. The CDR3 DNA reads TGTGCCAGCAGTTTATTGGGTACGGAGACCCAGTACTTC. It encodes CASSLLGTETQYF.

This clone was seen just once. The V gene is TRBV7-8, the J gene TRBJ1-1; 7 positions agree with TRBD1. The V segment lost 3 bases and the J segment 1 base; nucleotides outside the gene matches: 5. Germline-derived CDR1 and CDR2 are SGHVS and FQNEAQ. CDR3 length equals 15 residues. Here the CDR3 DNA reads TGTGCCAGCAGCTTCCCGAGGGGGCGGAACACTGAAGCTTTCTTT. Residues: CASSFPRGRNTEAFF.

The J gene is TRBJ1-2, the V gene TRBV6-2 or TRBV6-3, with D perhaps matching TRBD1 (5 bases). The CDR3 totals 13 residues. V lost 0 bases to trimming and J lost 8 bases, with 10 bases between them. Germline V gives CDR1 MNHEY, CDR2 SVGEGT. The CDR3 region is CASSYSLGAGYTF. The CDR3 DNA is TGTGCCAGCAGTTACTCCCTAGGGGCCGGCTACACCTTC.

This chain links TRBV7-6 with TRBJ2-2; D gene unclear. This CDR3 comprises 15 residues. In germline, CDR1 is SGHVS, CDR2 FNYEAQ. V was shortened by 2 bases and J by 0 bases, with 7 bases between the two germline ends. CDR3 amino acids: CASSLYRTNTGELFF. DNA for the CDR3: TGTGCCAGCAGCTTATACAGAACGAACACCGGGGAGCTGTTTTTT.

The chain links TRBV7-9 to TRBJ1-2; 9 nucleotides line up with TRBD1. This CDR3 is built from 16 residues. Germline trimming cut 3 bases from V and 3 bases from J; bases unmatched to any gene: 8. CDR1 and CDR2 from the germline V gene are SEHNR and FQNEAQ (reference sequence). The CDR3 is CASSFVPGQGDYGYTF. DNA for the CDR3: TGTGCCAGCAGCTTCGTCCCGGGACAGGGAGACTATGGCTACACCTTC. The whole variable domain, remainder taken from reference TRBV7-9 and TRBJ1-2, is DTGVSQNPRHKITKRGQNVTFRCDPISEHNRLYWYRQTLGQGPEFLTYFQNEAQLEKSRLLSDRFSAERPKGSFSTLEIQRTEQGDSAMYLCASSFVPGQGDYGYTFGSGTRLTVV.

The chain links TRBV7-2 to TRBJ1-2; 7 bases map to TRBD1. Germline lookup yields CDR1 SGHTA and CDR2 FQGNSA. The V gene end was trimmed by 4 bases and the J gene end by 2 bases; junction bases not matched to a gene: 7. This CDR3 has 15 residues. In nucleotides, the CDR3 is TGTGCCAGCAGCTCGCCGGACAGGACCAACTATGGCTACACCTTC. It translates to CASSSPDRTNYGYTF. Looking up the rest from reference TRBV7-2 and TRBJ1-2 gives the full variable domain: GAGVSQSPSNKVTEKGKDVELRCDPISGHTALYWYRQSLGQGLEFLIYFQGNSAPDKSGLPSDRFSAERTGGSVSTLTIQRTQQEDSAVYLCASSSPDRTNYGYTFGSGTRLTVV.

CDR3 sequence reads: CASSLGRVGASAYEQYF. The CDR3 DNA reads TGTGCCAGCAGCTTGGGCAGGGTGGGGGCTAGCGCGTACGAGCAGTACTTC. The J gene is TRBJ2-7, the V gene TRBV7-8; possibly TRBD1 or TRBD2 for D (6 bases each). Germline loops: CDR1 SGHVS, CDR2 FQNEAQ. This CDR3 spans 17 amino acids. Trimming took off 3 bases at V and 4 bases at J, with 22 bases between the two ends.

V usage is TRBV2 and J usage is TRBJ1-5; D call uncertain. The CDR3 is 15 amino acids. Germline-derived CDR1 and CDR2 are SNHLY and FYNNEI. V was trimmed by 4 bases and J by 7 bases, leaving 17 bases between them. CDR3 residues: CASSVSGQDGQPQHF. The CDR3 coding sequence is TGTGCCAGCAGTGTTAGTGGTCAAGATGGACAGCCCCAGCATTTT.

Here the CDR3 DNA reads TGTGCCAGCAGTTTATCTCGGGGGGGAGCCAAAAACATTCAGTACTTC. Translating gives CASSLSRGGAKNIQYF. The genes are TRBV27 and TRBJ2-4, with 8 bases identical to TRBD2. V dropped 0 bases and J dropped 0; count of bases not matched to a gene: 1. The CDR3 contains 16 residues. Germline CDR1 MNHEY, CDR2 SMNVEV (reference sequence).